These 18 T cell receptor beta chains came from one sample sequenced in a study of cytomegalovirus exposure and HLA in healthy donors. Data came from immunoSEQ multiplex PCR; TCRdb stores just in-frame clones and leaves some out. The top ten clones hold 13% of a sample with 200,000 or so clones, approximately 80% of them seen once. Sequenced material: PBMCs. These TCRs come from a woman aged 25 to 39 in good health and CMV-seropositive.

CDR3 sequence reads: CASSLEQASYNEQFF. The CDR3 region has the DNA TGCGCCAGCAGCTTGGAACAGGCCTCATACAATGAGCAGTTCTTC. The chain recombines TRBV5-1 with TRBJ2-1; a possible D gene is TRBD1 (5 bases). CDR1 and CDR2 (germline): SGHRS, YFSETQ. The CDR3 spans 15 residues. With 0 bases removed from V and 4 bases from J, the gap between germline ends came to 11 bases.

The rearrangement joins TRBV6-1 to TRBJ2-7; 10 nucleotides agree with TRBD1. The germline CDR1 and CDR2 sequences are MNHNS and SASEGT. The trim removed 6 bases at V and 4 bases at J, leaving 9 bases unmatched. The CDR3 runs to 15 residues. The DNA for the CDR3 is TGTGCCAGCAGGCCAGAGGGACAGGGGTGGTACGAGCAGTACTTC. Residues: CASRPEGQGWYEQYF.

The CDR3 loop is CASSVSLAGGHGELFF. The CDR3 nucleotides are TGTGCCAGCAGCGTCTCACTAGCGGGAGGGCACGGGGAGCTGTTTTTT. The chain is built from TRBV9 and TRBJ2-2; 13 bases match TRBD2. V shed 2 bases, J shed 7 bases, and the junction held 5 bases outside the gene matches. The CDR3 totals 16 residues. Germline V gene sequence: CDR1 SGDLS, CDR2 YYNGEE.

The J gene is TRBJ1-2, the V gene TRBV30, with TRBD1 identical over 7 bases. The J segment lost 1 base and the V segment lost 3 bases, leaving 5 bases of the junction unmatched. The CDR3 is made up of 14 amino acids. Germline lookup yields CDR1 GTSNPN and CDR2 SVGIG (reference sequence). CDR3 sequence (DNA): TGTGCCTGGAGAGGGACAGCGATTAACTATGGCTACACCTTC. This gives the protein CAWRGTAINYGYTF. The variable domain in full, completed from reference TRBV30 and TRBJ1-2, reads SQTIHQWPATLVQPVGSPLSLECTVEGTSNPNLYWYRQAAGRGLQLLFYSVGIGQISSEVPQNLSASRPQDRQFILSSKKLLLSDSGFYLCAWRGTAINYGYTFGSGTRLTVV.

The CDR3 spells CASSPPQTDTQYF. The CDR3 DNA is TGTGCCAGCAGCCCCCCCCAGACAGATACGCAGTATTTT. The rearrangement uses TRBV7-8 and TRBJ2-3, with D hard to call. The CDR3 is made up of 13 amino acids. Trimming took off 5 bases at V and 3 bases at J, with 9 bases between the two ends. Germline assignment: CDR1 SGHVS and CDR2 FQNEAQ.

V gene TRBV5-4 combines with J gene TRBJ2-7, with 9 positions matching TRBD1. Trimming cost V 0 bases and J 5 bases; bases outside gene matches: 6. The CDR3 consists of 15 residues. Per germline, CDR1 SGHNT and CDR2 YYREEE (reference sequence). The CDR3 DNA is TGTGCCAGCAGCTTGGCGAGGGGACAGGGAAACGAGCAGTACTTC. It specifies CASSLARGQGNEQYF.

In nucleotides, the CDR3 is TGTGCCAGCACGCCTAGCGGGAGAGATGAGCAGTTCTTC. Translating it yields CASTPSGRDEQFF. This chain links TRBV9 with TRBJ2-1, with 10 bases aligning to TRBD2. V was clipped by 6 bases and J by 8 bases; unmatched bases: 5. Germline V gives CDR1 SGDLS, CDR2 YYNGEE. The CDR3 sequence is 13 residues long.

The V call is TRBV9, the J call TRBJ1-2; D remains unclear. This CDR3 contains 15 residues. V lost 5 bases and J lost 0, with 14 bases in between. Germline CDR1 reads SGDLS; CDR2 reads YYNGEE. The CDR3 bases are TGTGCCAGCAGGCGAGGAGTTGGTGCTAACTATGGCTACACCTTC. This codes for CASRRGVGANYGYTF.

The chain employs TRBV5-1 and TRBJ2-5, with D tentatively TRBD2 (5 bases). The V end lost 4 bases, the J end lost 4 bases, and 14 bases lay between the germline ends. CDR1 SGHRS and CDR2 YFSETQ come from the germline V gene. This CDR3 has 14 residues. The CDR3 reads CASSPDSNRETQYF. Written as DNA, the CDR3 is TGCGCCAGCAGCCCGGACTCCAACCGAGAGACCCAGTACTTC.

This clone was seen just once. The gene calls are TRBV1 and TRBJ2-1; the table assigns TRBD2, which was not confirmed against the DNA. TRBV1 corresponds to a pseudogene. The CDR3 covers 15 residues. CDR3 coding DNA: TGCACCAGCAGCCAAGGACTAGCGGGAGTCAATGAGCAGTTCTTC. It translates to CTSSQGLAGVNEQFF.

This rearrangement joins TRBV6-1 to TRBJ2-7, with D unclear. V was cut by 2 bases and J by 0 bases, with 11 bases left in between. CDR1 is MNHNS and CDR2 is SASEGT in the germline V gene. The length of the CDR3 is 15 residues. The CDR3 bases are TGTGCCAGCAGTGAACAGTTTGGAGACTCCTACGAGCAGTACTTC. Residues: CASSEQFGDSYEQYF.

Concerning this clone itself: One end of the junction does not line up with germline, which may come from a read error. The CDR3 loop reads CASSPRGGAFDYGYTF. The CDR3 bases are TGTGCCAGCTCGCCACGGGGGGGGGCCTTCGACTATGGCTACACCTTC. The chain has TRBV18 and TRBJ1-2; D is possibly TRBD1 (6 bases). CDR3 size: 16 residues. Germline values: CDR1 KGHSH, CDR2 LQKENI.

The chain uses TRBV29-1 and TRBJ2-4; D gene unclear. The CDR3 is 16 residues long. Germline V gives CDR1 SQVTM, CDR2 ANQGSEA. V was cut by 1 base and J by 1 base, with 14 bases left in between. In DNA, the CDR3 is TGCAGCGTTGAAGGAGGCGGTATTGGGGCCAAAAACATTCAGTACTTC. Amino acids: CSVEGGGIGAKNIQYF.

This clone has a handful of counts. The chain is built from TRBV7-8 and TRBJ1-5; D might be TRBD1 (6 bases). In germline, CDR1 is SGHVS, CDR2 FQNEAQ. The CDR3 contains 15 residues. Trimming shortened V by 5 bases and J by 3 bases, and 14 bases separated the two germline ends. The CDR3 DNA reads TGTGCCAGCAGCACGCCAGGGGAATACAATCAGCCCCAGCATTTT. It yields the protein CASSTPGEYNQPQHF.

The gene calls are TRBV5-1 and TRBJ2-7; 9 bases agree with TRBD2. The V gene's germline CDR1 is SGHRS and CDR2 YFSETQ. The CDR3 length is 15 residues. J gave up 2 bases and V 4 bases, and 7 bases lay outside the gene matches. The CDR3: CASSLQGLAPYEQYF. In DNA, the CDR3 is TGCGCCAGCAGCCTCCAGGGACTAGCACCCTACGAGCAGTACTTC.

The chain joins TRBV29-1 to TRBJ2-5; perhaps TRBD2 as D (6 bases). The CDR3 covers 15 residues. V was cut by 5 bases and J by 5 bases, with 21 bases left in between. Germline V gives CDR1 SQVTM, CDR2 ANQGSEA. CDR3 bases: TGCAGCGTTAACTTCCTAGCTAATGGGGGGGAGACCCAGTACTTC. This gives the protein CSVNFLANGGETQYF.

The genes are TRBV7-9 and TRBJ2-1, with a possible D match to TRBD2 (5 bases). There are 15 residues in the CDR3. The germline V and J ends were trimmed by 2 bases and 6 bases, with 14 bases remaining between them. Germline V gene lookup returns CDR1 SEHNR and CDR2 FQNEAQ (reference sequence). CDR3 in amino acids: CASSLRDAGSNEQFF. The CDR3 nucleotides are TGTGCCAGCAGCTTAAGAGACGCGGGCAGCAATGAGCAGTTCTTC.

The rearrangement uses TRBV5-1 and TRBJ2-5, with D perhaps TRBD2 (5 bases). The V end lost 7 bases, the J end lost 2 bases, and 18 bases lay between the germline ends. CDR1 and CDR2 from the germline V gene are SGHRS and YFSETQ. This CDR3 has 15 residues. CDR3 residues: CASAFDTRRQETQYF. For the CDR3, the DNA is TGCGCCAGCGCCTTCGACACTAGGAGGCAAGAGACCCAGTACTTC. Together with reference TRBV5-1 and TRBJ2-5, the CDR3 gives the full variable domain: KAGVTQTPRYLIKTRGQQVTLSCSPISGHRSVSWYQQTPGQGLQFLFEYFSETQRNKGNFPGRFSGRQFSNSRSEMNVSTLELGDSALYLCASAFDTRRQETQYFGPGTRLLVL.